The 22 T cell receptor beta chains in this list originate from one sample, sequenced in a study of cytotoxic CD8 clonotypes in ibrutinib-treated CLL. This table comes from immunoSEQ multiplex PCR, and its TCRdb copy is limited to in-frame clones, with some not included. The table shows fewer than 35,000 clones, with 75% to 85% occurring only once. The sequences come from PBMCs, collected after 24 months of ibrutinib treatment. The receptors originated from a human donor with chronic lymphocytic leukemia.

This rearrangement joins TRBV6-5 to TRBJ2-7; D call uncertain. The CDR3 runs to 13 residues. Germline CDR1 reads MNHEY; CDR2 reads SVGAGI. Trimming left V 10 bases short and J 5 bases short, with 18 bases between. The DNA of the CDR3 is TGTGCCACCTCTGCGTGGGGTTTCAACGAGCAGTACTTC. Amino acids: CATSAWGFNEQYF.

The genes are TRBV4-1 and TRBJ1-6; D perhaps matches TRBD1 (5 bases). The CDR3 totals 18 residues. Trimming left V 0 bases short and J 0 bases short, with 12 bases between. Germline V gene lookup returns CDR1 MGHRA and CDR2 YSYEKL. CDR3 sequence (DNA): TGCGCCAGCAGCCAAGATCCGGGACGCCGCTCCTATAATTCACCCCTCCACTTT. Protein: CASSQDPGRRSYNSPLHF.

The chain has TRBV7-6 and TRBJ1-4; possible D gene TRBD1, 5 bases. The germline CDR1 and CDR2 sequences are SGHVS and FNYEAQ. The CDR3 runs 17 residues. V was clipped by 5 bases and J by 0 bases, with 16 bases between them. The CDR3 protein is CASSEWDAYATNEKLFF. Here the CDR3 DNA reads TGTGCCAGCAGCGAGTGGGACGCCTATGCAACTAATGAAAAACTGTTTTTT. The full variable domain, in which reference TRBV7-6 and TRBJ1-4 provide the parts outside the CDR3, is GAGVSQSPRYKVTKRGQDVALRCDPISGHVSLYWYRQALGQGPEFLTYFNYEAQQDKSGLPNDRFSAERPEGSISTLTIQRTEQRDSAMYRCASSEWDAYATNEKLFFGSGTQLSVL.

The rearrangement uses TRBV6-6 and TRBJ1-2; 9 positions agree with TRBD1. This CDR3 spans 14 amino acids. Looked up from germline, CDR1 is MNHNY and CDR2 is SVGAGI (reference sequence). The trim removed 5 bases at V and 7 bases at J, leaving 8 bases unmatched. The DNA for the CDR3 is TGTGCCAGCAGTGACGAGGGACAGGGTCGTGGCTACACCTTC. Protein: CASSDEGQGRGYTF.

The chain carries TRBV5-1 and TRBJ1-6; 7 nucleotides match TRBD1. Germline loops: CDR1 SGHRS, CDR2 YFSETQ. The CDR3 runs 16 residues. V trimming: 3 bases; J trimming: 7 bases; junction bases outside the gene matches: 10. As DNA, the CDR3 is TGCGCCAGCAGCTGGGGGGACAGACAAAGGAATTCACCCCTCCACTTT. Protein sequence: CASSWGDRQRNSPLHF.

The chain employs TRBV5-1 and TRBJ2-5; 13 bases agree with TRBD2. Germline trimming cut 6 bases from V and 4 bases from J; bases unmatched to any gene: 15. This CDR3 region has 18 residues. The germline V gene encodes CDR1 SGHRS and CDR2 YFSETQ. CDR3 DNA: TGCGCCAGCACCTTACAGGGACTAGCGGGATTCGAGGGAGAGACCCAGTACTTC. It encodes CASTLQGLAGFEGETQYF.

The rearrangement links TRBV6-6 to TRBJ1-1; D is unclear. This CDR3 contains 14 residues. From germline, CDR1 is MNHNY and CDR2 SVGAGI (reference sequence). V was shortened by 3 bases and J by 1 base, with 9 bases between the two germline ends. The CDR3 nucleotides are TGTGCCAGCAGTTATGGTCTCGGGAACACTGAAGCTTTCTTT. Protein sequence: CASSYGLGNTEAFF.

The genes are TRBV9 and TRBJ1-3; D is perhaps TRBD1 (6 bases). The CDR3 covers 15 residues. Between the trimmed V and J ends, which lost 1 base and 3 bases, there was a span of 11 bases. Looked up from germline, CDR1 is SGDLS and CDR2 is YYNGEE. The DNA of the CDR3 is TGTGCCAGCAGCGTATCAGGGGAAAGTGGAAACACCATATATTTT. Amino acid sequence: CASSVSGESGNTIYF.

The chain uses TRBV6-1 and TRBJ1-2, with D possibly matching TRBD1 (5 bases). CDR3 size: 13 residues. Looked up from germline, CDR1 is MNHNS and CDR2 is SASEGT. The V gene lost 4 bases and the J gene lost 5 bases, with 11 bases spanning the gap. Here the CDR3 DNA reads TGTGCCAGCAGTGGAGGGGTCGGATATGGCTACACCTTC. Protein product: CASSGGVGYGYTF.

The rearrangement uses TRBV10-2 and TRBJ2-1; D gene ambiguous. The CDR3 has 11 amino acids. V shed 2 bases and J shed 5 bases, with 1 base lying between them. The germline V gene has CDR1 WSHSY and CDR2 SAAADI. The DNA of the CDR3 is TGCGCCAGCAGTGAGGACAATGAGCAGTTCTTC. The encoded protein is CASSEDNEQFF.

By sample share, this clone is medium-sized (0.01 to 0.1%). The V call is TRBV9, the J call TRBJ2-7, with TRBD1 matching 9 bases. This CDR3 comprises 16 residues. CDR1 is SGDLS and CDR2 is YYNGEE in the germline V gene. J gave up 2 bases and V 0 bases, and 6 bases lay outside the gene matches. CDR3 amino acids: CASSVGRDRAPYEQYF. DNA for the CDR3: TGTGCCAGCAGCGTAGGAAGGGACAGGGCCCCCTACGAGCAGTACTTC.

About this clone: The sample holds other DNA sequences that translate to the same CDR3. The rearrangement uses TRBV30 and TRBJ1-6; D is undetermined. The CDR3 consists of 13 residues. V was cut by 3 bases and J by 5 bases, with 8 bases left in between. CDR1 and CDR2 (germline): GTSNPN, SVGIG (reference sequence). Written as DNA, the CDR3 is TGTGCCTGGAGGTACGGGCATAATTCACCCCTCCACTTT. Encoded protein: CAWRYGHNSPLHF. The variable domain in full, completed from reference TRBV30 and TRBJ1-6, reads SQTIHQWPATLVQPVGSPLSLECTVEGTSNPNLYWYRQAAGRGLQLLFYSVGIGQISSEVPQNLSASRPQDRQFILSSKKLLLSDSGFYLCAWRYGHNSPLHFGNGTRLTVT.

The V call is TRBV29-1, the J call TRBJ1-2; D is possibly TRBD1 (5 bases). Looked up from germline, CDR1 is SQVTM and CDR2 is ANQGSEA. This CDR3 contains 12 residues. Trimming pared 3 bases from V and 10 bases from J, leaving 15 bases between. The CDR3 loop reads CSVERDGGPYTF. The DNA for the CDR3 is TGCAGCGTTGAGAGGGACGGCGGTCCCTACACCTTC.

This chain joins TRBV2 and TRBJ1-4, with TRBD1 matching over 7 bases. The junction had 3 bases not matched to a gene; V was cut back by 7 bases and J by 4 bases. The V gene's germline CDR1 is SNHLY and CDR2 FYNNEI. The CDR3 has 13 amino acids. The DNA of the CDR3 is TGTGCCAGCAAGGGACAGAATAATGAAAAACTGTTTTTT. This gives the protein CASKGQNNEKLFF.

The chain joins TRBV11-1 to TRBJ2-5; D is ambiguous. CDR3 length equals 14 residues. The V end lost 3 bases, the J end lost 5 bases, and 13 bases lay between the germline ends. Germline V gene lookup returns CDR1 SGHAT and CDR2 FQDESV (reference sequence). CDR3 nucleotide sequence: TGTGCCAGCAGCTTGGTTTTGGAGAGTGAGACCCAGTACTTC. Protein: CASSLVLESETQYF. The full variable domain, completed using reference TRBV11-1 and TRBJ2-5, is EAEVAQSPRYKITEKSQAVAFWCDPISGHATLYWYRQILGQGPELLVQFQDESVVDDSQLPKDRFSAERLKGVDSTLKIQPAELGDSAMYLCASSLVLESETQYFGPGTRLLVL.

The chain uses TRBV5-1 and TRBJ2-1, with TRBD2 matching 9 bases. The germline CDR1 and CDR2 sequences are SGHRS and YFSETQ. This CDR3 has 14 amino acids. V lost 6 bases, J lost 2 bases, and 3 bases stayed unmatched. The CDR3 DNA reads as TGCGCCAGCACTCCTAGCGGGGCCTACAATGAGCAGTTCTTC. It specifies CASTPSGAYNEQFF.

The genes are TRBV5-1 and TRBJ1-3, with TRBD1 identical over 7 bases. Per germline, CDR1 SGHRS and CDR2 YFSETQ. Trimming at V came to 1 base and at J to 6 bases, leaving 7 bases not matched to a gene. The CDR3 contains 15 residues. CDR3 region: CASSLPRQGPNTIYF. DNA for the CDR3: TGCGCCAGCAGCTTGCCCCGACAGGGCCCAAACACCATATATTTT. The variable domain in full, with the rest retrieved from reference TRBV5-1 and TRBJ1-3, is KAGVTQTPRYLIKTRGQQVTLSCSPISGHRSVSWYQQTPGQGLQFLFEYFSETQRNKGNFPGRFSGRQFSNSRSEMNVSTLELGDSALYLCASSLPRQGPNTIYFGEGSWLTVV.

This clone was seen a single time. The V call is TRBV27, the J call TRBJ2-7, with a weak D call TRBD1 (5 bases). Germline CDR1 reads MNHEY; CDR2 reads SMNVEV (reference sequence). With 5 bases removed from V and 4 bases from J, the gap between germline ends came to 15 bases. The CDR3 is made up of 14 amino acids. CDR3: CASSPRRRQYEQYF. The CDR3 region has the DNA TGTGCCAGCAGTCCCCGCAGGAGACAGTACGAGCAGTACTTC.

The J gene is TRBJ1-2, the V gene TRBV7-9; D possibly corresponds to TRBD1 (5 bases). CDR1 SEHNR and CDR2 FQNEAQ come from the germline V gene (reference sequence). The CDR3 is 12 residues long. V shed 3 bases and J shed 8 bases, with 10 bases lying between them. The CDR3 protein is CASSLGVGGYTF. The CDR3 DNA reads TGTGCCAGCAGCTTGGGGGTGGGAGGCTACACCTTC.

V is TRBV5-6 and J is TRBJ1-2; TRBD1 might be the D (5 bases). CDR1 and CDR2 (germline): SGHDT, YYEEEE. This CDR3 spans 15 amino acids. The V gene lost 0 bases and the J gene lost 0 bases, with 9 bases spanning the gap. The CDR3, as DNA: TGTGCCAGCAGCTTGGTCTCCAGGGCTAACTATGGCTACACCTTC. Amino acid sequence: CASSLVSRANYGYTF.

The V and J genes are TRBV28 and TRBJ1-2; tentatively, D is TRBD1 (5 bases). V gave up 4 bases and J gave up 6 bases, with 12 bases separating them. The V gene's germline CDR1 is MDHEN and CDR2 SYDVKM. The CDR3 totals 13 residues. CDR3: CASSSGGFDGYTF. Here the CDR3 DNA reads TGTGCCAGCAGTTCGGGGGGATTCGATGGCTACACCTTC.

The chain combines TRBV7-3 with TRBJ2-2; D gene unclear. Trimming cost V 1 base and J 1 base, with 10 bases left between them. This CDR3 has 16 amino acids. The germline CDR1 and CDR2 sequences are SGHTA and FQGTGA. CDR3 residues: CASSLMQDLNTGELFF. The CDR3 DNA sequence: TGTGCCAGCAGCTTAATGCAGGACCTGAACACCGGGGAGCTGTTTTTT.